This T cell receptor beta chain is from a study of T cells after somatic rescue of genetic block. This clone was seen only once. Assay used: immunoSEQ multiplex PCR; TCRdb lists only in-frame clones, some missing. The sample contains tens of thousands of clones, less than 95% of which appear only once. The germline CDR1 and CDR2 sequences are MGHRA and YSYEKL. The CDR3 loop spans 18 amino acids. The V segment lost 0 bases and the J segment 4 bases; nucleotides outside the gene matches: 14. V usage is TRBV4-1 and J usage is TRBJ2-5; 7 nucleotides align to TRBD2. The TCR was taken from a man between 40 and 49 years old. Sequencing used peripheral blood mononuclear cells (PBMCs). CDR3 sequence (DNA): TGCGCCAGCAGCCAAGATGGAGGTTGGGAGGGCCTGCGAGAGACCCAGTACTTC. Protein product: CASSQDGGWEGLRETQYF.